These 27 T cell receptor beta chains share one sample of origin, sequenced in a study of radiotherapy plus CTLA-4 blockade in lung cancer. Profiled with immunoSEQ multiplex PCR; TCRdb holds only in-frame clones, not every one. The sample has around 20,000 clones; around 88% are singletons. The source material was peripheral blood, sampled from a patient treated with radiotherapy plus ipilimumab. The receptors were sampled from a human donor with non-small cell lung cancer whose response to radiotherapy plus ipilimumab could not be evaluated.

The chain recombines TRBV7-6 with TRBJ1-2; 9 bases map to TRBD1. V lost 5 bases, J lost 0 bases, and 4 bases stayed unmatched. Germline V gene lookup returns CDR1 SGHVS and CDR2 FNYEAQ. The CDR3 has 15 residues. CDR3 sequence (DNA): TGTGCCAGCAGCCCGCGACAGGGGGCTAACTATGGCTACACCTTC. Protein product: CASSPRQGANYGYTF. Using reference TRBV7-6 and TRBJ1-2 for the parts outside the CDR3, the full variable domain is GAGVSQSPRYKVTKRGQDVALRCDPISGHVSLYWYRQALGQGPEFLTYFNYEAQQDKSGLPNDRFSAERPEGSISTLTIQRTEQRDSAMYRCASSPRQGANYGYTFGSGTRLTVV.

The CDR3 is CASREPGQRYEQYF. Written as DNA, the CDR3 is TGTGCCAGCAGAGAACCGGGACAGAGATACGAGCAGTACTTC. The chain joins TRBV27 to TRBJ2-7; TRBD1 matches at 7 bases. CDR1 and CDR2 from the germline V gene are MNHEY and SMNVEV (reference sequence). This CDR3 comprises 14 residues. V lost 6 bases to trimming and J lost 4 bases; unmatched junction nucleotides: 9.

V gene TRBV10-1 combines with J gene TRBJ2-5, with 10 bases aligning to TRBD2. The germline CDR1 and CDR2 sequences are WNHNN and SYGVQD (reference sequence). Trimming at V came to 3 bases and at J to 4 bases, leaving 2 bases not matched to a gene. The CDR3 runs to 14 residues. The DNA for the CDR3 is TGCGCCAGCAGTGAAGCGGGGGGGCCAGAGACCCAGTACTTC. The encoded protein is CASSEAGGPETQYF.

This rearrangement joins TRBV29-1 to TRBJ1-2, with a possible D match to TRBD1 (5 bases). CDR3 length equals 11 residues. Germline V CDR1 and CDR2: SQVTM, ANQGSEA. V was shortened by 7 bases and J by 8 bases, with 14 bases between the two germline ends. CDR3: CSAPGTWGYTF. In DNA form, the CDR3 reads TGCAGCGCTCCCGGGACTTGGGGCTACACCTTC.

The CDR3 protein is CASQSPRQEQFF. The CDR3, as DNA: TGTGCCAGCCAGTCCCCCCGCCAGGAGCAGTTCTTC. The genes are TRBV28 and TRBJ2-1; D is ambiguous. V shed 8 bases and J shed 10 bases, with 15 bases lying between them. The germline CDR1 and CDR2 sequences are MDHEN and SYDVKM. CDR3 length: 12 amino acids.

V usage is TRBV5-3 and J usage is TRBJ2-4, with D unclear. TRBV5-3 counts as an open reading frame of uncertain function. The CDR3 runs 14 residues. The germline V and J ends were trimmed by 0 bases and 6 bases, with 10 bases remaining between them. The CDR3 here is CARSLGPAGNIQYF. In DNA, the CDR3 is TGTGCCAGAAGCTTGGGCCCCGCAGGAAACATTCAGTACTTC.

The chain uses TRBV7-9 and TRBJ1-1, with 7 bases that match TRBD1. Germline CDR1 SEHNR, CDR2 FQNEAQ (reference sequence). With 3 bases clipped from V and 2 bases from J, the junction kept 3 bases outside the gene matches. This CDR3 is built from 14 residues. CDR3 loop: CASSFGTANTEAFF. The CDR3 bases are TGTGCCAGCAGCTTCGGGACAGCCAACACTGAAGCTTTCTTT.

The chain joins TRBV7-9 to TRBJ2-6; maybe TRBD1 (6 bases). Germline assignment: CDR1 SEHNR and CDR2 FQNEAQ (reference sequence). V was trimmed by 5 bases and J by 1 base, leaving 12 bases between them. This CDR3 is 16 amino acids long. CDR3 nucleotide sequence: TGTGCCAGCAGCATCCCACAGGGATCTGGGGCCAACGTCCTGACTTTC. Protein product: CASSIPQGSGANVLTF.

The chain links TRBV29-1 to TRBJ2-7; 8 bases agree with TRBD2. TRBJ2-1 explains the end of the DNA better; the J call may be wrong. The CDR3 has 13 amino acids. Germline CDR1 and CDR2: SQVTM and ANQGSEA. The CDR3 DNA follows: TGCAGCGTTTTAAGCGGGGGCGTGGATGAGCAGTTCTTC. Translated: CSVLSGGVDEQFF.

The CDR3 DNA sequence: TGTGCCAGCAGCCGGGCGACAGGGTTTTCGGGCTATGGCTACACCTTC. It yields the protein CASSRATGFSGYGYTF. V gene TRBV7-8 combines with J gene TRBJ1-2, with 7 bases lining up with TRBD1. The V segment lost 5 bases and the J segment 4 bases; nucleotides outside the gene matches: 13. Germline values: CDR1 SGHVS, CDR2 FQNEAQ. The CDR3 runs 16 residues.

The V gene is TRBV11-2, the J gene TRBJ2-3; TRBD2 aligns across 13 bases. V was pared by 8 bases and J by 9 bases, with 11 bases of the junction left unmatched. CDR1 and CDR2 from the germline V gene are SGHAT and FQNNGV. CDR3 size: 15 residues. The DNA for the CDR3 is TGTGCCAGCGCCCGGACTAGCGGGGGCGTGTTAACGCAGTATTTT. As protein: CASARTSGGVLTQYF.

The chain recombines TRBV4-3 with TRBJ1-4, with 9 nucleotides matching TRBD1. The CDR3 consists of 15 residues. Looked up from germline, CDR1 is LGHNA and CDR2 is YSLEER. V lost 5 bases to trimming and J lost 6 bases; unmatched junction nucleotides: 7. As DNA, the CDR3 is TGCGCCAGCAGCGACGGGACAGGGAAGTATGAAAAACTGTTTTTT. It specifies CASSDGTGKYEKLFF.

This clone was picked up a small number of times. This chain links TRBV5-1 with TRBJ2-1; TRBD2 matches 12 bases. The CDR3 totals 17 residues. Losses at the gene ends were 4 bases for V and 4 bases for J; bases not matched to a gene: 9. Germline V gene lookup returns CDR1 SGHRS and CDR2 YFSETQ. In DNA form, the CDR3 reads TGCGCCAGCAGCCCCGGGGGAGGGACTAGCGGGTACAATGAGCAGTTCTTC. It codes for CASSPGGGTSGYNEQFF.

The rearrangement links TRBV5-4 to TRBJ2-7; weak D call: TRBD2 (6 bases). The CDR3 contains 11 residues. Germline lookup yields CDR1 SGHNT and CDR2 YYREEE (reference sequence). The V gene lost 6 bases and the J gene lost 7 bases, with 11 bases spanning the gap. The CDR3 DNA is TGTGCCAGCAACGCGGCGGGGGAGCAGTACTTC. Its protein is CASNAAGEQYF.

The CDR3 region is CASSETPGGASYEQYF. The CDR3 bases are TGCGCCAGCAGCGAAACCCCAGGGGGCGCCTCCTACGAGCAGTACTTC. The V call is TRBV5-1, the J call TRBJ2-7; 8 nucleotides line up with TRBD1. Germline CDR1 is SGHRS and CDR2 is YFSETQ. J was trimmed by 0 bases and V by 4 bases; bases with no gene match: 9. The length of the CDR3 is 16 residues.

This chain connects TRBV5-1 to TRBJ2-1, with TRBD2 matching over 12 bases. Germline assignment: CDR1 SGHRS and CDR2 YFSETQ. The CDR3 length is 19 residues. With 0 bases clipped from V and 1 base from J, the junction kept 8 bases outside the gene matches. Here the CDR3 reads CASSLVLAGGYASYNEQFF. The CDR3 DNA follows: TGCGCCAGCAGCTTGGTACTAGCGGGAGGATATGCATCCTACAATGAGCAGTTCTTC.

This clone was found once. This chain connects TRBV28 to TRBJ2-2, with a possible D match to TRBD2 (5 bases). The CDR3 covers 19 residues. With 1 base removed from V and 9 bases from J, the gap between germline ends came to 27 bases. Germline lookup yields CDR1 MDHEN and CDR2 SYDVKM. CDR3 DNA sequence: TGTGCCAGCAGTTTATCTTCAAAGAGGGTCGTGATCCGTGCACGGGAGCTGTTTTTT. Protein: CASSLSSKRVVIRARELFF.

This clone has just one count. This chain joins TRBV4-2 and TRBJ2-1; a weak D match, TRBD2 (6 bases). The CDR3 is made up of 18 amino acids. V was clipped by 0 bases and J by 0 bases, with 15 bases between them. CDR1 and CDR2 (germline): LGHNA, YNFKEQ. The CDR3 sequence is CASSQESTSLSSYNEQFF. CDR3 DNA sequence: TGTGCCAGCAGCCAAGAGTCCACTAGCCTAAGCTCCTACAATGAGCAGTTCTTC.

This sequence joins TRBV10-3 and TRBJ2-3, with 7 bases matching TRBD1. This CDR3 has 15 amino acids. The V gene end was trimmed by 10 bases and the J gene end by 2 bases; junction bases not matched to a gene: 12. CDR1 and CDR2 from the germline V gene are ENHRY and SYGVKD. The CDR3 reads CATRTEDRFTDTQYF. CDR3 DNA sequence: TGTGCCACCCGTACAGAGGACAGGTTCACAGATACGCAGTATTTT.

J is TRBJ2-1 and V is TRBV2; 8 nucleotides match TRBD1. Germline lookup yields CDR1 SNHLY and CDR2 FYNNEI. After removal of 3 bases from V and 4 bases from J, the junction contained 8 bases not matched to a gene. This CDR3 is 16 amino acids long. The CDR3 spells CASSEGQAPKYNEQFF. DNA of the CDR3: TGTGCCAGCAGTGAGGGACAGGCGCCGAAATACAATGAGCAGTTCTTC.

The chain joins TRBV4-3 to TRBJ1-1, with TRBD1 as a possible D gene (5 bases). This CDR3 region has 13 residues. The germline gives CDR1 LGHNA, CDR2 YSLEER. V lost 4 bases, J lost 0 bases, and 6 bases lay in between. The CDR3 sequence is CASSRQLNTEAFF. As DNA, the CDR3 is TGCGCCAGCAGCCGACAGTTGAACACTGAAGCTTTCTTT.

The DNA of the CDR3 is TGTGCCAGCAGCCATCCGGGACTAGCAGAATCAATCACCGGGGAGCTGTTTTTT. Translating gives CASSHPGLAESITGELFF. The chain joins TRBV11-2 to TRBJ2-2; 9 nucleotides line up with TRBD2. Germline V gene lookup returns CDR1 SGHAT and CDR2 FQNNGV. Trimming at V came to 5 bases and at J to 4 bases, leaving 14 bases not matched to a gene. CDR3 length: 18 amino acids.

The chain combines TRBV7-8 with TRBJ2-3; TRBD1 might be the D (7 bases). Between the trimmed V and J ends, which lost 4 bases and 3 bases, there was a span of 17 bases. The CDR3 sequence is 16 residues long. The germline V gene has CDR1 SGHVS and CDR2 FQNEAQ. As DNA, the CDR3 is TGTGCCAGCAGCTCCTTACAGGGGAGGTGGACAGATACGCAGTATTTT. It specifies CASSSLQGRWTDTQYF.

The CDR3 is CASSRDRAYGYTF. Written as DNA, the CDR3 is TGTGCCAGCAGCCGGGACAGGGCCTATGGCTACACCTTC. The genes are TRBV7-9 and TRBJ1-2; TRBD1 matches at 9 bases. This CDR3 contains 13 residues. V was pared by 5 bases and J by 4 bases, with 2 bases of the junction left unmatched. The V gene's germline CDR1 is SEHNR and CDR2 FQNEAQ (reference sequence).

The gene calls are TRBV7-2 and TRBJ2-1, with a possible D match to TRBD1 (6 bases). V lost 1 base and J lost 3, with 10 bases in between. The CDR3 runs 15 residues. The germline V gene has CDR1 SGHTA and CDR2 FQGNSA. DNA for the CDR3: TGTGCCAGCAGCTTAGAGGGACAACTCTACAATGAGCAGTTCTTC. Amino acid sequence: CASSLEGQLYNEQFF.

The V call is TRBV5-6, the J call TRBJ2-7; D is uncertain. The germline V gene encodes CDR1 SGHDT and CDR2 YYEEEE. V lost 0 bases, J lost 0 bases, and 13 bases lay in between. This CDR3 has 16 amino acids. The CDR3 loop reads CASSLEGILDSYEQYF. The CDR3 bases are TGTGCCAGCAGCTTGGAAGGAATCCTAGACTCCTACGAGCAGTACTTC.

In its sample, this clone was seen once. The V gene is TRBV7-2, the J gene TRBJ2-5, with a tentative D call TRBD2 (5 bases). The germline V gene has CDR1 SGHTA and CDR2 FQGNSA. The germline V and J ends were trimmed by 3 bases and 4 bases, with 12 bases remaining between them. The CDR3 consists of 14 residues. CDR3 bases: TGTGCCAGCAGCTTTTCTGGGCGGGCAGAGACCCAGTACTTC. Protein sequence: CASSFSGRAETQYF.